This T cell receptor beta chain derives from a study of blood T cell repertoires in COVID-19. Across the study: The United States, Italy and Spain provided the acute and convalescent COVID-19 samples.

In the authors' methods: Amplification of reference gene primers provided the estimated nucleated cell counts. Data came from immunoSEQ multiplex PCR; TCRdb stores just in-frame clones and leaves some out. V, J and clone size derive from that table, while D and trimming were established from the DNA sequence. The repertoire holds 55,000 to 70,000 clones, with about 83% as singletons. Germline V gene data show CDR1 as LGHNT and CDR2 as FRNRAP. This CDR3 region has 14 residues. V lost 1 base and J 0 bases, leaving 4 bases between the germline ends. Specimen: peripheral blood. The chain carries TRBV12-5 and TRBJ1-3; D not resolved. This sequence was found in a woman aged 80 or over with acute or convalescent COVID-19. The chain's CDR3 is CASGLGSSGNTIYF. The CDR3 coding sequence is TGTGCTAGTGGTTTGGGCAGCTCTGGAAACACCATATATTTT.